One sample yielded the 17 T cell receptor beta chains listed below, sequenced in a study of vaccination effects on CD4 cells after COVID-19. Using viral peptide pools, the ViraFEST assay grew out antigen-specific CD4+ T cells prior to sequencing. Isolation of CD4+ T cells took place after 10 days of culture. These TCRs are of unknown antigen specificity. Only in-frame clones appear in the TCRdb table, and some are missing; sequencing was by immunoSEQ multiplex PCR. Of tens of thousands of clones listed, about three quarters were seen once; the top ten hold approximately 10%. Specimen: CD4+ T cells from PBMCs cultured with HCoV-229E spike peptides, collected before COVID-19 vaccination. The receptors were gathered from a human donor who received a COVID-19 vaccine.

This clone came up a few times. This chain connects TRBV5-1 to TRBJ1-1; D ambiguous. Germline V gives CDR1 SGHRS, CDR2 YFSETQ. The CDR3 has 12 amino acids. V gave up 1 base and J gave up 8 bases, with 9 bases separating them. The CDR3 coding sequence is TGCGCCAGCAGCTTGTGGGGAGAAGAAGCTTTCTTT. Its protein product is CASSLWGEEAFF.

The V call is TRBV18, the J call TRBJ1-3; no clear D. This CDR3 has 14 amino acids. Between the trimmed V and J ends, which lost 3 bases and 4 bases, there was a span of 10 bases. Germline CDR1 is KGHSH and CDR2 is LQKENI. This chain's CDR3 is CASSPDQPGNTIYF. CDR3 sequence (DNA): TGTGCCAGCTCACCCGACCAGCCCGGAAACACCATATATTTT. Full variable domain (missing parts from reference TRBV18 and TRBJ1-3): NAGVMQNPRHLVRRRGQEARLRCSPMKGHSHVYWYRQLPEEGLKFMVYLQKENIIDESGMPKERFSAEFPKEGPSILRIQQVVRGDSAAYFCASSPDQPGNTIYFGEGSWLTVV.

The V and J genes are TRBV7-6 and TRBJ2-5; D is perhaps TRBD1 (6 bases). V lost 2 bases to trimming and J lost 1 base, with 14 bases between them. Germline V gives CDR1 SGHVS, CDR2 FNYEAQ. The CDR3 is made up of 16 amino acids. The CDR3 sequence: CASSLYGQGPQETQYF. As DNA, the CDR3 is TGTGCCAGCAGCTTATATGGGCAGGGGCCCCAAGAGACCCAGTACTTC. The complete variable domain, with remaining parts taken from reference TRBV7-6 and TRBJ2-5, reads GAGVSQSPRYKVTKRGQDVALRCDPISGHVSLYWYRQALGQGPEFLTYFNYEAQQDKSGLPNDRFSAERPEGSISTLTIQRTEQRDSAMYRCASSLYGQGPQETQYFGPGTRLLVL.

This chain uses TRBV12-3 or TRBV12-4 with TRBJ1-4; D remains unclear. This CDR3 spans 12 amino acids. Trimming removed 3 bases at V and 14 bases at J, with 13 bases between. DNA of the CDR3: TGTGCCAGCAGTTTCGGTAGGGAAGAGCTGTTTTTT. Protein product: CASSFGREELFF.

The chain has TRBV18 and TRBJ2-7, with TRBD1 as a possible D gene (6 bases). The length of the CDR3 is 16 residues. V was trimmed by 5 bases and J by 4 bases, leaving 21 bases between them. Germline values: CDR1 KGHSH, CDR2 LQKENI. The CDR3 nucleotides are TGTGCCAGCTCAAGACAGGCACCTGACGATCCTTACGAGCAGTACTTC. Translation gives CASSRQAPDDPYEQYF.

This rearrangement joins TRBV12-3 or TRBV12-4 to TRBJ2-7, with no clear D. Trimming stripped 6 bases from V and 2 bases from J, with 11 bases between. The CDR3 contains 13 residues. DNA of the CDR3: TGTGCCAGCAGGCATGAGACCCCCTACGAGCAGTACTTC. The encoded protein is CASRHETPYEQYF.

The chain recombines TRBV9 with TRBJ2-2, with D perhaps matching TRBD1 or TRBD2 (5 bases each). This CDR3 region has 14 residues. The germline CDR1 and CDR2 sequences are SGDLS and YYNGEE. The ends were cut back, 2 bases at V and 4 bases at J, with 9 bases in the middle. CDR3 nucleotide sequence: TGTGCCAGCAGCGTGAGGGGCACCACCGGGGAGCTGTTTTTT. Amino acids: CASSVRGTTGELFF.

The CDR3 loop reads CAVGPVGEQYF. The CDR3 coding sequence is TGTGCCGTCGGACCTGTCGGCGAGCAGTACTTC. V gene TRBV10-3 combines with J gene TRBJ2-7; D uncertain. The ends were cut back, 11 bases at V and 6 bases at J, with 14 bases in the middle. The CDR3 runs to 11 residues. The germline CDR1 and CDR2 sequences are ENHRY and SYGVKD.

The chain recombines TRBV7-6 with TRBJ2-5; D perhaps matches TRBD2 (7 bases). The length of the CDR3 is 17 residues. CDR1 is SGHVS, CDR2 FNYEAQ, per germline. The V gene lost 1 base and the J gene lost 3 bases, with 18 bases spanning the gap. The DNA of the CDR3 is TGTGCCAGCAGCTTAGGTTGGGTTGGGGGGGCCGAAGAGACCCAGTACTTC. Encoded protein: CASSLGWVGGAEETQYF.

The CDR3 DNA follows: TGCGCCAGCAGCTTGGGGGGACACAACTCCCTAGGCACAGATACGCAGTATTTT. It codes for CASSLGGHNSLGTDTQYF. The chain combines TRBV5-1 with TRBJ2-3, with a tentative D call TRBD1 (6 bases). V was trimmed by 0 bases and J by 1 base, leaving 18 bases between them. Per germline, CDR1 SGHRS and CDR2 YFSETQ. This CDR3 has 18 amino acids.

This chain connects TRBV18 to TRBJ1-6; a weak D match, TRBD1 (5 bases). The V end lost 6 bases, the J end lost 7 bases, and 19 bases lay between the germline ends. Per germline, CDR1 KGHSH and CDR2 LQKENI. The CDR3 totals 16 residues. CDR3 bases: TGTGCCAGCTCCCTTGTCTCGTGGGACGGGAATTCACCCCTCCACTTT. The encoded protein is CASSLVSWDGNSPLHF.

The J gene is TRBJ2-3, the V gene TRBV5-1; D is possibly TRBD2 (6 bases). Between the trimmed V and J ends, which lost 2 bases and 6 bases, there was a span of 10 bases. The CDR3 is 13 amino acids. Germline V gene lookup returns CDR1 SGHRS and CDR2 YFSETQ. Written as DNA, the CDR3 is TGCGCCAGCAGCTTCCCGGGGGAGGATACGCAGTATTTT. It translates to CASSFPGEDTQYF.

This rearrangement joins TRBV11-2 to TRBJ1-6; D uncertain. Germline-derived CDR1 and CDR2 are SGHAT and FQNNGV. V lost 2 bases and J 6 bases, leaving 14 bases between the germline ends. The CDR3 contains 16 residues. CDR3 nucleotide sequence: TGTGCCAGCAGCTTACTCCGGCCAGGCTTTAATTCACCCCTCCACTTT. This encodes CASSLLRPGFNSPLHF.

This clone was observed a single time. This sequence joins TRBV30 and TRBJ1-3; D not certain. From germline, CDR1 is GTSNPN and CDR2 SVGIG (reference sequence). Trimming shortened V by 2 bases and J by 8 bases, and 10 bases separated the two germline ends. CDR3 length: 12 amino acids. The CDR3, as DNA: TGTGCCTGGAGTCCTACCGGAGACACCATATATTTT. It yields the protein CAWSPTGDTIYF.

In this sample, this clone turned up a few times. The V call is TRBV10-3, the J call TRBJ1-4, with 10 bases fitting TRBD1. Germline CDR1 is ENHRY and CDR2 is SYGVKD. This CDR3 region has 13 residues. V dropped 10 bases and J dropped 4; count of bases not matched to a gene: 3. The CDR3 DNA sequence: TGTGCCACAAGGACAGGGGGTAATGAAAAACTGTTTTTT. Its translation: CATRTGGNEKLFF.

The rearrangement uses TRBV2 and TRBJ2-3; D unclear. The CDR3 loop spans 13 amino acids. Germline lookup yields CDR1 SNHLY and CDR2 FYNNEI. Trimming stripped 0 bases from V and 3 bases from J, with 4 bases between. The CDR3 sequence: CASSEALTDTQYF. The CDR3 DNA sequence: TGTGCCAGCAGTGAAGCGCTAACAGATACGCAGTATTTT.

The chain recombines TRBV19 with TRBJ1-5, with a tentative D call TRBD1 (5 bases). Germline-derived CDR1 and CDR2 are LNHDA and SQIVND (reference sequence). Trimming cost V 5 bases and J 2 bases, with 13 bases left between them. The CDR3 extends over 15 amino acids. CDR3 sequence: CASSSGGSRNQPQHF. The DNA of the CDR3 is TGTGCCAGTAGTTCGGGGGGATCGCGCAATCAGCCCCAGCATTTT.